The text below deals with one T cell receptor beta chain. In germline, CDR1 is WNHNN, CDR2 SYGVQD (reference sequence). This CDR3 is built from 13 residues. The V and J ends lost 10 bases and 5 bases respectively, with 15 bases between them. TCRdb's table, derived via immunoSEQ multiplex PCR, lists solely in-frame clones and lacks some. Counted here are 200,000 to 300,000 clones, 87% occurring once; the ten biggest clones make up 2.5% to 3%. These data come from a study of blood T cell repertoires in COVID-19. Participants' reported clinical history set cohort assignment. The sequence was obtained from a woman in her twenties or thirties with acute COVID-19. The chain carries TRBV10-1 and TRBJ1-5; D is ambiguous. The source material was PBMCs or T cells enriched from blood (not recorded which). The CDR3 DNA reads as TGCGCCACCGCAGAGGAAGGCTATCAGCCCCAGCATTTT. Its translation is CATAEEGYQPQHF.